The sequence of this TCR beta chain was determined in a study of T cell responses to AZD1222 COVID-19 vaccine. General study results and limits: Reports indicate that nearly half of spike-specific TCRs are directed at unmutated variant regions. The donor cohort was predominantly white British with a female majority, and clonal diversity may have been underestimated. Breadth and depth of Spike-specific TCRs rose after two AZD1222 doses.

Here immunoSEQ multiplex PCR was the method, and the copy in TCRdb shows in-frame clones only, minus some. The profile shows about 160,000 clones, 80% to 95% of them singletons. From germline, CDR1 is SSHAT and CDR2 FNYEAQ (reference sequence). This CDR3 has 14 amino acids. In this sample, this clone turned up once. No antigen is known for it. The junction shows a germline mismatch at one end, possibly a read error. Specimen: peripheral blood, collected on day 0 of AZD1222 vaccination. This receptor was identified in an adult in good health. J is TRBJ2-5 and V is TRBV7-7; possible D gene TRBD2, 5 bases. DNA for the CDR3: TGTGCTAGCAGCCGACTGAGGGCCAGGGAGACCCAGTACTTC. It encodes CASSRLRARETQYF. Complete variable domain (other parts from reference TRBV7-7 and TRBJ2-5): GAGVSQSPRYKVTKRGQDVTLRCDPISSHATLYWYQQALGQGPEFLTYFNYEAQPDKSGLPSDRFSAERPEGSISTLTIQRTEQRDSAMYRCASSRLRARETQYFGPGTRLLVL.